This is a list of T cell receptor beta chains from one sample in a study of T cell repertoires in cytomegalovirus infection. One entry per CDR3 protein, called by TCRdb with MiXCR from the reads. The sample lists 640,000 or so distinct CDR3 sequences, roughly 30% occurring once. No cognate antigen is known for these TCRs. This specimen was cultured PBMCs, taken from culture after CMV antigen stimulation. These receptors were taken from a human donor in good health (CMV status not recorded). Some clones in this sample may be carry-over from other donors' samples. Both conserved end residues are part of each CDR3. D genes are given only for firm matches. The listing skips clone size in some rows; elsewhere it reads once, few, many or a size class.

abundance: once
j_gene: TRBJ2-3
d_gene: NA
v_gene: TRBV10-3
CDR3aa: CAIRGLTDTQYF
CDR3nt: TGTGCCATCAGAGGACTCACAGATACGCAGTATTTT

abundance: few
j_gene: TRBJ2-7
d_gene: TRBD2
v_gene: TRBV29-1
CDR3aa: CSEDGGAHQPYEQYF
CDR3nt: TGCAGCGAAGACGGGGGGGCCCACCAGCCCTACGAGCAGTACTTC

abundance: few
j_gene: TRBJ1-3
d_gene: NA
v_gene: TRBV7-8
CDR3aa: CASSSRGIGGNTIYF
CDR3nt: TGTGCCAGCAGCTCAAGAGGGATAGGTGGAAACACCATATATTTT

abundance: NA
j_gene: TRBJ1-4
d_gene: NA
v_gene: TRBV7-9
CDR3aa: CASSPKKEKLFF
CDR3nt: TGTGCCAGCAGCCCAAAAAAGGAAAAACTGTTTTTT

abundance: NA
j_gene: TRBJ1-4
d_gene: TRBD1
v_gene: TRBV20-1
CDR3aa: CSARAADRGGEKLFF
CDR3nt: TGCAGTGCGAGAGCGGCGGACAGGGGTGGCGAAAAACTGTTTTTT

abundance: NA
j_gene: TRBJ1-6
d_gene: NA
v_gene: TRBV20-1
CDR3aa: CSARDRIGHSPLHF
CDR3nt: TGCAGTGCTAGAGATCGTATAGGGCATTCACCCCTCCACTTT

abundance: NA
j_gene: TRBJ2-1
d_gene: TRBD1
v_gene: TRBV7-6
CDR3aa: CASNTLRGQGPELPRGEQFF
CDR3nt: TGTGCCAGCAACACTCTGAGGGGACAGGGACCCGAGCTGCCTAGGGGTGAGCAGTTCTTC

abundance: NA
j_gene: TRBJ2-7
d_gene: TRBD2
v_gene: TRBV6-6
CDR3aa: CASSRTGTRDEQYF
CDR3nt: TGTGCCAGCAGCCGCACCGGGACTAGGGACGAGCAGTACTTC

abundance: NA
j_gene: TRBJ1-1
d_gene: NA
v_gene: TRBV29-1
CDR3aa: CSVEFQTNTEAFF
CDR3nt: TGCAGCGTTGAGTTTCAGACGAACACTGAAGCTTTCTTT

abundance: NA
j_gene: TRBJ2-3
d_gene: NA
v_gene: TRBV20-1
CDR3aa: CSARENYEPDTQYF
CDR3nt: TGCAGTGCTAGAGAAAACTATGAGCCAGATACGCAGTATTTT

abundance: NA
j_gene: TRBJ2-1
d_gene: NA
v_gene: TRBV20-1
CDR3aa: CSARAPTEQFF
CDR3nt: TGCAGTGCTAGAGCCCCCACGGAGCAGTTCTTC

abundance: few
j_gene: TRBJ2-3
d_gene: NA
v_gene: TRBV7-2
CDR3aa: CASSLPAGYLDTQYF
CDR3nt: TGTGCCAGCAGCTTACCAGCGGGTTATCTCGATACGCAGTATTTT

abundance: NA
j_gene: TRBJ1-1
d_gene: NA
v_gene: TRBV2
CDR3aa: CASGISPLNTEAFF
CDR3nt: TGTGCCAGCGGTATTTCTCCCCTGAACACTGAAGCTTTCTTT

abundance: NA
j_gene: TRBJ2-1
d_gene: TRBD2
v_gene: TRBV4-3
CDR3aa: CASSPLGGEEEQFF
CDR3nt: TGCGCCAGCAGCCCCCTGGGAGGGGAGGAAGAGCAGTTCTTC

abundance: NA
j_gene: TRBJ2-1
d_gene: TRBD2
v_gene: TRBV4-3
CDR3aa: CASSQGTRVAGGSRNNEQFF
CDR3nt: TGCGCCAGCAGCCAAGGGACCCGCGTAGCGGGGGGGAGTAGGAACAATGAGCAGTTCTTC

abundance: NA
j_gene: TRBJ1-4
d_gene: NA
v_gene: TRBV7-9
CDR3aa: CASSSRESLNEKLFF
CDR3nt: TGTGCCAGCAGCTCCCGCGAGAGCCTTAATGAAAAACTGTTTTTT

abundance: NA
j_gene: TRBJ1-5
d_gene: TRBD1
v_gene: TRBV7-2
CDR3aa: CASSSQDRAQPQHF
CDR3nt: TGTGCCAGCAGCTCCCAAGACAGGGCGCAGCCCCAGCATTTT

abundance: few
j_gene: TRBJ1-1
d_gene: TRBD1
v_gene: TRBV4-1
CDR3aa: CASSQEQGVTEAFF
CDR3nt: TGCGCCAGCAGCCAAGAGCAGGGGGTCACTGAAGCTTTCTTT

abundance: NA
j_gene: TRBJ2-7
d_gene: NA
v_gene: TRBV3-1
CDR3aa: CASSQDRHRIYEQYF
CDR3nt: TGTGCCAGCAGCCAAGATCGCCACAGGATCTACGAGCAGTACTTC

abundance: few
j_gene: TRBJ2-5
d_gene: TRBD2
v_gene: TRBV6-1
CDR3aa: CASSEAPTSGKETQYF
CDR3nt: TGTGCCAGCAGTGAAGCCCCGACTAGCGGGAAAGAGACCCAGTACTTC